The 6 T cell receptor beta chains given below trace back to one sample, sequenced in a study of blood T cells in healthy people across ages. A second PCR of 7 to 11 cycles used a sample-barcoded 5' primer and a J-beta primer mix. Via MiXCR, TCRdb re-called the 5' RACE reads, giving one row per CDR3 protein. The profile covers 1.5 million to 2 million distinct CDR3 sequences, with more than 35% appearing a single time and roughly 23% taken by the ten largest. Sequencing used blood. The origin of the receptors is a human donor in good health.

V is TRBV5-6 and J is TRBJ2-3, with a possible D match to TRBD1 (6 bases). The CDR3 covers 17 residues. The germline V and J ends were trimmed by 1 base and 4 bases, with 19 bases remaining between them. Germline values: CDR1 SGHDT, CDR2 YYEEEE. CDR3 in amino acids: CASSLSLDRNQADTQYF. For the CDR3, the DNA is TGTGCCAGCAGCTTGAGCCTGGACAGAAACCAAGCAGATACGCAGTATTTT. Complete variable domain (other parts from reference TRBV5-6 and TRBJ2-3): DAGVTQSPTHLIKTRGQQVTLRCSPKSGHDTVSWYQQALGQGPQFIFQYYEEEERQRGNFPDRFSGHQFPNYSSELNVNALLLGDSALYLCASSLSLDRNQADTQYFGPGTRLTVL.

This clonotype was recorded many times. The chain's CDR3 is CASSLTGEDGYTF. DNA of the CDR3: TGTGCCAGCAGTTTAACAGGGGAGGATGGCTACACCTTC. The chain employs TRBV12-3 or TRBV12-4 and TRBJ1-2; the match to TRBD1 covers 7 bases. Losses at the gene ends were 2 bases for V and 6 bases for J; bases not matched to a gene: 3. This CDR3 has 13 residues.

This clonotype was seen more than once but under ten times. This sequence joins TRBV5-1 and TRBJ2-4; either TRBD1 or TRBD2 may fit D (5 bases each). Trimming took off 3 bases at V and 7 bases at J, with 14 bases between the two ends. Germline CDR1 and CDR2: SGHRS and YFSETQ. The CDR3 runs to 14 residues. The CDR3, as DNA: TGCGCCAGCAGCTCGCGGCCGGGACCGAACATTCAGTACTTC. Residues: CASSSRPGPNIQYF.

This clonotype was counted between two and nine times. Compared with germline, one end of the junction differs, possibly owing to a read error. The CDR3 here is CASSETGPEVYGYTF. The CDR3 nucleotides are TGCGCCAGCAGTGAGACAGGGCCCGAGGTATATGGCTACACCTTC. This sequence joins TRBV2 and TRBJ1-2, with 7 positions matching TRBD1. CDR1 is SNHLY, CDR2 FYNNEI, per germline. CDR3 length: 15 residues.

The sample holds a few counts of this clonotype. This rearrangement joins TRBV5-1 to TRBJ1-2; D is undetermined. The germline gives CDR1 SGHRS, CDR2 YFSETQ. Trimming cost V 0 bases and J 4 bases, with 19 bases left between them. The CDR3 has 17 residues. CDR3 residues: CASSLEPGTRILYGYTF. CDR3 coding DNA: TGCGCCAGCAGCTTGGAACCGGGAACGCGAATTCTCTATGGCTACACCTTC.

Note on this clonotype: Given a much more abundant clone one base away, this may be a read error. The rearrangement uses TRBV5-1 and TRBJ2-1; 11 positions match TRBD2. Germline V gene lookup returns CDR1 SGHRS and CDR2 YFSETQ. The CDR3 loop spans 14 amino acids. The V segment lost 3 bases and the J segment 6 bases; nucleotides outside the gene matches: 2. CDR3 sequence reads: CASSCSGGANEQFF. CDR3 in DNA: TGCGCCAGCAGCTGTAGCGGGGGGGCCAATGAGCAGTTCTTC.